This entry lists 32 T cell receptor beta chains sequenced from one sample in a study of T cells after yellow fever vaccination. TCRdb re-analysed the 5' RACE reads in MiXCR, keeping a single row per CDR3 protein. The sample contains about 340,000 distinct CDR3 sequences, almost 4% of which appear only once. This specimen was PBMCs, taken 5 days after the yellow fever booster vaccination. These receptors were obtained from a young man who received the YFV17D yellow fever vaccine.

The chain has TRBV6-7 and TRBJ2-2; 11 nucleotides line up with TRBD1. TRBV6-7 is labeled an ORF, and its function is uncertain. V shed 6 bases, J shed 6 bases, and the junction held 15 bases outside the gene matches. The CDR3 runs to 18 residues. DNA for the CDR3: TGTGCCAGCAGCCCTGAGGGACAGGGGGACTGGACGGCCGGGGAGCTGTTTTTT. Translating it yields CASSPEGQGDWTAGELFF.

This clonotype was seen many times. The chain links TRBV20-1 to TRBJ2-7; possible D gene TRBD1, 6 bases. V shed 6 bases and J shed 1 base, with 10 bases lying between them. The CDR3 is made up of 12 amino acids. Germline loops: CDR1 DFQATT, CDR2 SNEGSKA (reference sequence). The CDR3 coding sequence is TGCAGTGCCCAAGGACAGTCCTACGAGCAGTACTTC. This translates into CSAQGQSYEQYF.

A few counts support this clonotype. The genes are TRBV5-5 and TRBJ2-1, with D possibly being TRBD1 (5 bases). Germline V lookup: CDR1 SGHKS, CDR2 YYEKEE (reference sequence). The CDR3 has 18 residues. Trimming pared 4 bases from V and 7 bases from J, leaving 27 bases between. The CDR3 coding sequence is TGTGCCAGCAGCCGGCCCTATACAACAGGAGCCGCTAGTAATGAGCAGTTCTTC. Residues: CASSRPYTTGAASNEQFF. The full variable domain, with the rest looked up from reference TRBV5-5 and TRBJ2-1, is DAGVTQSPTHLIKTRGQQVTLRCSPISGHKSVSWYQQVLGQGPQFIFQYYEKEERGRGNFPDRFSARQFPNYSSELNVNALLLGDSALYLCASSRPYTTGAASNEQFFGPGTRLTVL.

The V call is TRBV5-6, the J call TRBJ1-2, with 9 bases matching TRBD1. V lost 6 bases to trimming and J lost 4 bases; unmatched junction nucleotides: 10. Germline V CDR1 and CDR2: SGHDT, YYEEEE. The CDR3 consists of 15 residues. As DNA, the CDR3 is TGTGCCAGCACCATAAAACCGACAGGGGGCTATGGCTACACCTTC. Translated: CASTIKPTGGYGYTF.

This chain joins TRBV14 and TRBJ2-5; D could derive from TRBD1 or TRBD2 (5 bases each). The CDR3 runs 12 residues. The germline V gene has CDR1 SGHDN and CDR2 FVKESK. V lost 0 bases, J lost 11 bases, and 10 bases lay in between. The CDR3 spells CASSQDWGPQYF. The CDR3 coding sequence is TGTGCCAGCAGCCAAGATTGGGGACCGCAGTACTTC.

There are a few counts of this clonotype. As DNA, the CDR3 is TGTGCCAGCCTTGGGAGCTACGAGCAGTACTTC. Protein: CASLGSYEQYF. The chain is built from TRBV7-9 and TRBJ2-7; weak D call: TRBD2 (5 bases). Deletions cut 8 bases from V and 3 bases from J, with 8 bases between. The CDR3 spans 11 residues. Germline values: CDR1 SEHNR, CDR2 FQNEAQ (reference sequence).

This clonotype came up many times. This CDR3 reads CASSELGSGANVLTF. The CDR3 nucleotides read TGTGCCAGCAGTGAACTGGGATCTGGGGCCAACGTCCTGACTTTC. The J gene is TRBJ2-6, the V gene TRBV6-1; D is unresolved. Germline V gene data show CDR1 as MNHNS and CDR2 as SASEGT. V gave up 2 bases and J gave up 1 base, with 6 bases separating them. The CDR3 is made up of 15 amino acids.

This clonotype came up a few times. This rearrangement joins TRBV7-2 to TRBJ2-5, with D unresolved. Germline V CDR1 and CDR2: SGHTA, FQGNSA. CDR3 length: 15 residues. V was trimmed by 5 bases and J by 9 bases, leaving 22 bases between them. The CDR3 loop is CASSNSLGRFFPQYF. CDR3 in DNA: TGTGCCAGCAGCAATTCACTCGGTCGATTTTTTCCCCAGTACTTC. The entire variable domain, with the rest obtained from reference TRBV7-2 and TRBJ2-5, is as follows: GAGVSQSPSNKVTEKGKDVELRCDPISGHTALYWYRQSLGQGLEFLIYFQGNSAPDKSGLPSDRFSAERTGGSVSTLTIQRTQQEDSAVYLCASSNSLGRFFPQYFGPGTRLLVL.

The chain uses TRBV6-1 and TRBJ1-5, with a tentative D call TRBD1 (6 bases). Germline CDR1 is MNHNS and CDR2 is SASEGT. The germline V and J ends were trimmed by 8 bases and 0 bases, with 14 bases remaining between them. CDR3 length: 15 residues. CDR3 protein: CASLFDRYSNQPQHF. The CDR3 DNA follows: TGTGCCAGCCTTTTCGACAGGTATAGCAATCAGCCCCAGCATTTT.

This clonotype has at least ten counts. The gene calls are TRBV28 and TRBJ2-3, with 8 bases lining up with TRBD1. The CDR3 covers 15 residues. The ends lost 3 bases at V and 6 bases at J; junction bases unmatched: 8. CDR1 MDHEN and CDR2 SYDVKM come from the germline V gene. The CDR3 DNA is TGTGCCAGCAGTTTGCAGGGGGCGGGATGGGATACGCAGTATTTT. It translates to CASSLQGAGWDTQYF.

The chain couples TRBV5-6 to TRBJ2-7; TRBD1 matches 7 bases. CDR1 and CDR2 (germline): SGHDT, YYEEEE. The trim removed 3 bases at V and 2 bases at J, leaving 11 bases unmatched. This CDR3 has 16 amino acids. The CDR3: CASSSLGEGAPYEQYV. As DNA, the CDR3 is TGTGCCAGCAGCTCCTTGGGAGAGGGGGCACCCTACGAGCAGTACGTC.

At least ten counts were recorded for this clonotype. The rearrangement links TRBV5-8 to TRBJ2-1; 9 bases line up with TRBD1. CDR1 is SGHTS, CDR2 YDEGEE, per germline. J gave up 5 bases and V 2 bases, and 2 bases lay outside the gene matches. This CDR3 spans 14 amino acids. CDR3 coding DNA: TGTGCCAGCAGCTTTGGGACAGGGAACAATGAGCAGTTCTTC. It codes for CASSFGTGNNEQFF.

This chain uses TRBV5-6 with TRBJ2-5, with D unclear. This CDR3 is built from 14 residues. The V gene lost 3 bases and the J gene lost 5 bases, with 14 bases spanning the gap. From germline, CDR1 is SGHDT and CDR2 YYEEEE. The DNA of the CDR3 is TGTGCCAGCAGCTCCCTCTCTGCCCGTGAGACCCAGTACTTC. Translating gives CASSSLSARETQYF.

This clonotype was detected only a few times. The genes are TRBV5-1 and TRBJ1-6; no clear D gene. Trimming removed 4 bases from V and 8 bases from J, with 13 bases in between. Germline V gene lookup returns CDR1 SGHRS and CDR2 YFSETQ. The CDR3 is 14 residues long. CDR3 loop: CASSPLGGDSPLHF. The CDR3 DNA follows: TGCGCCAGCAGCCCCCTCGGCGGGGATTCACCCCTCCACTTT.

This clonotype was counted ten times or more. The rearrangement links TRBV24-1 to TRBJ2-1; 7 positions agree with TRBD1. The CDR3 totals 18 residues. Germline CDR1 is KGHDR and CDR2 is SFDVKD. The V segment lost 3 bases and the J segment 0 bases; nucleotides outside the gene matches: 10. The CDR3 protein is CATSDGSGTASSYNEQFF. DNA for the CDR3: TGTGCCACCAGTGATGGGTCCGGGACAGCGAGCTCCTACAATGAGCAGTTCTTC.

The V gene is TRBV7-9, the J gene TRBJ2-5; D possibly matches TRBD1 or TRBD2 (5 bases each). The CDR3 sequence is 15 residues long. Germline V gene data show CDR1 as SEHNR and CDR2 as FQNEAQ (reference sequence). Deletions cut 1 base from V and 0 bases from J, with 9 bases between. CDR3 residues: CASSLDEGHQETQYF. The CDR3 DNA sequence: TGTGCCAGCAGCTTAGATGAGGGGCACCAAGAGACCCAGTACTTC.

This clonotype was picked up many times. The chain couples TRBV15 to TRBJ2-2; 10 bases match TRBD1. The CDR3 loop spans 19 amino acids. The germline CDR1 and CDR2 sequences are LNHNV and YYDKDF (reference sequence). J was trimmed by 6 bases and V by 4 bases; bases with no gene match: 17. CDR3 residues: CATSNDRGLSWHVAGELFF. The CDR3 bases are TGTGCCACCAGCAACGACAGGGGGCTTAGTTGGCACGTCGCCGGGGAGCTGTTTTTT.

This clonotype was found many times. The chain employs TRBV4-3 and TRBJ1-1; D is undetermined. Trimming removed 4 bases at V and 0 bases at J, with 6 bases between. The germline gives CDR1 LGHNA, CDR2 YSLEER. The CDR3 is 13 residues long. The CDR3 reads CASSLWVNTEAFF. The CDR3 nucleotides are TGCGCCAGCAGCCTCTGGGTGAACACTGAAGCTTTCTTT.

This clonotype showed up just a few times. The genes are TRBV20-1 and TRBJ2-3; D unclear. Trimming pared 5 bases from V and 0 bases from J, leaving 15 bases between. The CDR3 is 15 amino acids. Germline CDR1 is DFQATT and CDR2 is SNEGSKA (reference sequence). CDR3 amino acids: CSASVRHASTDTQYF. In DNA form, the CDR3 reads TGCAGTGCTTCTGTTCGGCACGCGAGCACAGATACGCAGTATTTT.

A few counts support this clonotype. This sequence may be a read error, since a much larger clone differs from it by one base. CDR3 in amino acids: CAWSVYENSPLQF. CDR3 in DNA: TGTGCCTGGAGTGTATACGAGAATTCACCCCTCCAATTT. The chain is built from TRBV30 and TRBJ1-6; D is ambiguous. The CDR3 length is 13 residues. The germline gives CDR1 GTSNPN, CDR2 SVGIG (reference sequence).

This clonotype was picked up a small number of times. CDR3 protein: CASSQSGRVAFF. The CDR3 nucleotides read TGTGCCAGCAGCCAAAGTGGAAGGGTAGCTTTCTTT. The chain is built from TRBV14 and TRBJ1-1; unclear D gene. Trimming removed 2 bases at V and 10 bases at J, with 11 bases between. Looked up from germline, CDR1 is SGHDN and CDR2 is FVKESK. CDR3 length equals 12 residues.

This clonotype has ten or more counts. This chain connects TRBV5-1 to TRBJ2-7; 11 nucleotides line up with TRBD1. The CDR3 runs to 15 residues. CDR1 and CDR2 (germline): SGHRS, YFSETQ. V lost 4 bases to trimming and J lost 5 bases; unmatched junction nucleotides: 8. CDR3 in amino acids: CASSTRTGGGNEQYF. The CDR3 DNA reads TGCGCCAGCAGCACCCGGACAGGGGGCGGCAACGAGCAGTACTTC.

The rearrangement links TRBV4-1 to TRBJ1-1, with a weak D call TRBD1 (5 bases). Trimming pared 4 bases from V and 6 bases from J, leaving 15 bases between. CDR1 is MGHRA and CDR2 is YSYEKL in the germline V gene. The CDR3 has 14 residues. This chain's CDR3 is CASSPSGGGAEAFF. The CDR3, as DNA: TGCGCCAGCAGCCCAAGCGGGGGAGGCGCTGAAGCTTTCTTT.

This clonotype turned up a few times. The rearrangement joins TRBV15 to TRBJ2-2; D uncertain. The CDR3 runs to 15 residues. Looked up from germline, CDR1 is LNHNV and CDR2 is YYDKDF (reference sequence). Trimming stripped 0 bases from V and 3 bases from J, with 8 bases between. The CDR3 coding sequence is TGTGCCACCAGCAGAGATTTAAGCTACACCGGGGAGCTGTTTTTT. It yields the protein CATSRDLSYTGELFF.

The table lists this clonotype with a few counts. The V and J genes are TRBV9 and TRBJ1-6; 11 bases match TRBD1. The germline gives CDR1 SGDLS, CDR2 YYNGEE. V trimming: 4 bases; J trimming: 9 bases; junction bases outside the gene matches: 6. There are 15 residues in the CDR3. The DNA for the CDR3 is TGTGCCAGCAGCAGACAGGACAGGGGGCCTTCACCCCTCCACTTT. It translates to CASSRQDRGPSPLHF. Variable domain in full (rest from reference TRBV9 and TRBJ1-6): DSGVTQTPKHLITATGQRVTLRCSPRSGDLSVYWYQQSLDQGLQFLIQYYNGEERAKGNILERFSAQQFPDLHSELNLSSLELGDSALYFCASSRQDRGPSPLHFGNGTRLTVT.

The CDR3 nucleotides are TGTGCCAGCAGCTCAGCGGGGGCACGGCCCCAGCATTTT. Residues: CASSSAGARPQHF. This sequence joins TRBV7-2 and TRBJ1-5, with a possible D match to TRBD1 (6 bases). Trimming took off 4 bases at V and 9 bases at J, with 13 bases between the two ends. From germline, CDR1 is SGHTA and CDR2 FQGNSA. CDR3 length: 13 residues.

This clonotype was counted only a few times. The chain carries TRBV27 and TRBJ2-3; maybe TRBD2 (7 bases). Germline V gives CDR1 MNHEY, CDR2 SMNVEV (reference sequence). The ends were cut back, 6 bases at V and 4 bases at J, with 17 bases in the middle. The length of the CDR3 is 15 residues. CDR3: CASSPPAGAPDTQYF. DNA for the CDR3: TGTGCCAGCAGCCCCCCCGCGGGGGCACCAGATACGCAGTATTTT.

The chain carries TRBV4-1 and TRBJ2-7, with D unclear. Per germline, CDR1 MGHRA and CDR2 YSYEKL. The V and J ends lost 3 bases and 6 bases respectively, with 21 bases between them. The CDR3 extends over 16 amino acids. This CDR3 reads CASSQSIAGVYSEQYF. Written as DNA, the CDR3 is TGCGCCAGCAGCCAGTCGATCGCAGGAGTATATAGCGAGCAGTACTTC.

This clonotype was picked up a small number of times. The chain combines TRBV7-9 with TRBJ2-5, with TRBD1 matching 8 bases. CDR3 length: 13 residues. The V gene's germline CDR1 is SEHNR and CDR2 FQNEAQ (reference sequence). V lost 5 bases and J lost 4; bases outside the gene matches: 3. The CDR3 nucleotides are TGTGCCAGCAGCACCACAGGGGGAGAGACCCAGTACTTC. It specifies CASSTTGGETQYF.

This clonotype was recorded at least ten times. The chain joins TRBV20-1 to TRBJ2-4, with D tentatively TRBD1 (5 bases). There are 13 residues in the CDR3. Germline CDR1 and CDR2: DFQATT and SNEGSKA (reference sequence). V lost 5 bases to trimming and J lost 2 bases, with 10 bases between them. The DNA of the CDR3 is TGCAGTGCTGTCGGACATACCAAAAACATTCAGTACTTC. It translates to CSAVGHTKNIQYF.

This clonotype was counted between two and nine times. The chain couples TRBV4-1 to TRBJ2-2; the match to TRBD2 covers 14 bases. V lost 4 bases and J lost 4; bases outside the gene matches: 2. Germline lookup yields CDR1 MGHRA and CDR2 YSYEKL. The length of the CDR3 is 16 residues. The CDR3 region has the DNA TGCGCCAGCAGCCGAGGACTAGCGGGGGGCACCGGGGAGCTGTTTTTT. Translation: CASSRGLAGGTGELFF.

Only a few counts were recorded for this clonotype. The CDR3 DNA is TGCAGCGTTGAAGATGAGGGGTTTGGTACAGATACGCAGTATTTT. Translating gives CSVEDEGFGTDTQYF. The chain links TRBV29-1 to TRBJ2-3, with D perhaps TRBD1 or TRBD2 (5 bases each). The germline CDR1 and CDR2 sequences are SQVTM and ANQGSEA. This CDR3 has 15 amino acids. The germline V and J ends were trimmed by 0 bases and 3 bases, with 13 bases remaining between them.